A selection of T cell receptor beta chains follows, all from one sample in a study of tumor-infiltrating lymphocytes in primary liver carcinoma. Using its own MiXCR run on the multiplex PCR reads, TCRdb lists one record per CDR3 protein. The top ten clones hold 15% to 20% of a sample with roughly 200,000 distinct CDR3 sequences, 70% to 90% of them seen once. Sequenced material: tumor tissue from primary liver carcinoma. The source is a man aged 40-55 years with primary liver carcinoma and hepatitis B virus infection. Each CDR3 is given with its conserved first and last residue. D genes are given only for firm matches. The listing skips clone size in some rows; elsewhere it reads once, few, many or a size class.

TRBD1	.	TRBV29-1	TRBJ2-3	CGVSGTGAPDTQYF	TGCGGCGTTTCCGGGACAGGGGCGCCAGATACACAGTATTTT
.	.	TRBV5-4	TRBJ2-5	CARSLGGRTQQTQYF	TGTGCCAGGAGCTTGGGGGGACGGACACAACAGACCCAGTACTTC
.	.	TRBV6-6	TRBJ2-7	CVSAPGLSYEQYF	TGTGTCAGCGCCCCAGGACTCTCCTACGAGCAGTACTTC
TRBD1	.	TRBV29-1	TRBJ2-2	CSVYGTVRPGELFF	TGCAGCGTCTATGGGACAGTGCGTCCCGGGGAACTGTTTTTT
TRBD1	.	TRBV4-2	TRBJ2-1	CTSSHAGGQGNNEPFF	TGTACCAGCAGCCACGCCGGAGGACAGGGGAACAATGAGCCGTTCTTC
.	.	TRBV11-2	TRBJ2-2	CASSSSSCANTGDLFF	TGTGCCAGCAGCTCTTCTAGCTGCGCGAACACCGGGGATCTGTTTTTT
.	once	TRBV6-1	TRBJ1-5	CASSAQGDQSQHF	TGTGCCAGCAGTGCACAGGGTGATCAGTCCCAGCACTTT
TRBD1	.	TRBV10-3	TRBJ2-7	CVIEKGGQGFEQYF	TGTGTCATTGAAAAGGGGGGACAGGGGTTCGAGCAGTACTTC
TRBD2	.	TRBV4-2	TRBJ2-1	CAISQEQQREYAQFF	TGTGCCATCAGCCAAGAACAGCAGCGGGAGTACGCGCAGTTCTTC
.	.	TRBV11-2	TRBJ1-5	CASSLVRVTGSIQPQHF	TGTGCCAGTAGCTTAGTAAGGGTAACAGGGAGCATTCAGCCCCAGCATTTT
TRBD1	.	TRBV6-6	TRBJ1-2	CASSSQGVGHGYTF	TGTGCCAGCAGTTCACAGGGGGTTGGCCATGGCTACACCTTC
.	.	TRBV5-5	TRBJ2-2	CANTLAGERVDGELFF	TGTGCCAACACCCTGGCGGGCGAAAGAGTTGATGGGGAGCTGTTTTTC
.	.	TRBV25-1	TRBJ1-1	CASSEVGESTEAFF	TGTGCCAGCAGTGAAGTAGGGGAGAGTACTGAAGCTTTCTTT
TRBD2	.	TRBV11-1	TRBJ2-4	CASTFPGTNGTKYIQYF	TGCGCCAGCACCTTTCCCGGGACTAACGGGACCAAATACATTCAGTACTTC
TRBD2	.	TRBV6-2/TRBV6-3	TRBJ2-5	CARSSGLANTRYF	TGTGCCAGGAGTTCAGGACTAGCGAACACCCGGTACTTC
.	.	TRBV29-1	TRBJ1-2	CSVLPDRDMNDYTF	TGCAGCGTCCTCCCTGATAGGGACATGAATGACTACACCTTC
TRBD2	once	TRBV6-4	TRBJ2-3	CASTMASGIGSTDTQYF	TGTGCCAGCACCATGGCCAGCGGGATAGGGAGCACAGATACGCAGTATTTT
TRBD2	.	TRBV6-6	TRBJ2-3	CATRLAGSPRTDTQYF	TGTGCCACCCGACTAGCAGGAAGTCCCCGCACAGATACGCAGTATTTT
.	.	TRBV30	TRBJ2-3	CAWSVPGPIIVTQYF	TGTGCCTGGAGTGTACCTGGTCCGATAATAGTTACGCAGTATTTT
.	.	TRBV6-6	TRBJ1-5	CASSYEQFNRPQHF	TGTGCCAGCAGCTACGAACAATTCAATCGGCCCCAGCATTTC